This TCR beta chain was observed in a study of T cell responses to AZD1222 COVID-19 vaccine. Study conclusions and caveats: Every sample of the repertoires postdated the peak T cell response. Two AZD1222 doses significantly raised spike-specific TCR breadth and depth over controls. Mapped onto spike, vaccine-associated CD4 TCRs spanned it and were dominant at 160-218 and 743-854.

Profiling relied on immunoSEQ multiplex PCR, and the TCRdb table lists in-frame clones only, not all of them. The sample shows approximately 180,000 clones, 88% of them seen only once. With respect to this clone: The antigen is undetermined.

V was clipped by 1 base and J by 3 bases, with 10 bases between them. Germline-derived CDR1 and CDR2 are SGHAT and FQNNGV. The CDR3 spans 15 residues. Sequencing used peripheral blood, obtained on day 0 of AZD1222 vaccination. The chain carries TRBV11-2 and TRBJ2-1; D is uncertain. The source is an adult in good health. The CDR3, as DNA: TGTGCCAGCAGCTTAGCGGTCGGGCTCTACAATGAGCAGTTCTTC. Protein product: CASSLAVGLYNEQFF. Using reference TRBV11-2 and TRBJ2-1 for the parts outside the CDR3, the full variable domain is EAGVAQSPRYKIIEKRQSVAFWCNPISGHATLYWYQQILGQGPKLLIQFQNNGVVDDSQLPKDRFSAERLKGVDSTLKIQPAKLEDSAVYLCASSLAVGLYNEQFFGPGTRLTVL.